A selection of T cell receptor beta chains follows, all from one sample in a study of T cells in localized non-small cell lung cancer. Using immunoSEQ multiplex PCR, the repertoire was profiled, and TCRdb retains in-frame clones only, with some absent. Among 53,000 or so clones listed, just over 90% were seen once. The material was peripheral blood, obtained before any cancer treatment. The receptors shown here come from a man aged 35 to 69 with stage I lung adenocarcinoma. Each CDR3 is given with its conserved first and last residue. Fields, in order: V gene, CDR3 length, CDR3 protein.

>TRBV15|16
CATSRGSDYWYNEQFF
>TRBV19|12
CASSDPSAEQFF
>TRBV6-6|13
CASSLHPGDAQYF
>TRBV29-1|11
CSGTGGNEQYF
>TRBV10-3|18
CAIRANSGRAREDYEQYF
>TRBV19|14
CASSRGGANSGYTF
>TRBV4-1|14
CASSPQTGTDTQYF
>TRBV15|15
CATSRDKVGVNTQYF
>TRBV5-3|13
CARSLPENTEAFF
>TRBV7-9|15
CASSTGQGHFYGYTF
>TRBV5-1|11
CASSLGFEQYF
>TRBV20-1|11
CSARFYNEQFF
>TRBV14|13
CASSQPVNTEAFF
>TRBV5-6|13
CASSLLIEEKLFF
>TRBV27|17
CASSLTYRQRGGYEQYF
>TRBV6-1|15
CASRGAGGGPYEQYF
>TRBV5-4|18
CASSPGRSQPSGANVLTF
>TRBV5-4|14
CASRRQGGNSPLHF
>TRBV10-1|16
CASSAITARGGSGYTF
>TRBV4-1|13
CASSQDFYQPQHF
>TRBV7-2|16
CASSASTDLWNSPLHF
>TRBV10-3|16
CAISESRGRATYEQYF
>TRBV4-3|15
CASSQYRDISYEQYF
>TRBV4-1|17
CASSQESGVGRADTQYF
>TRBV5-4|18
CASSSGTGGISGANVLTF
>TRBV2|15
CASSRSKDTNEKLFF
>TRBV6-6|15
CASSPTTGLGETQYF
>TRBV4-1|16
CASSQGTTREIYEQYF
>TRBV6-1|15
CASLSGTGANYEQYF
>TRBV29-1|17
CSAPRTGLAGAYNEQFF
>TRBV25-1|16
CASSPGGGTDPYEQYF
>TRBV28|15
CASSLSQGVGNTIYF
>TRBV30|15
CAWTRGVGSGNTIYF
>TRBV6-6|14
CASSYRQGNEKLFF
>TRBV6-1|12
CASSRQGYEQYF
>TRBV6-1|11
CAGGAGYEQYF
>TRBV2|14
CASSEVRSTGELFF
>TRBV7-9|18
CASSTRQETPIDTGELFF
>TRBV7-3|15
CASSFLAGAYNEQFF
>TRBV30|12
CAWSVTTGRQFF
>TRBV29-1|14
CSVGSTSGRDTQYF
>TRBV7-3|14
CASSLGADRETQYF
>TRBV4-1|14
CASSQVVAGNTIYF
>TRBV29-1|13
CSVGPGGLTEQFF
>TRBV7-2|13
CASNLNAYNEQFF
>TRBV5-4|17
CASSPETSGVYAETQYF
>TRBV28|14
CASSFSGHHQPQHF
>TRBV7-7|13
CASSGQLAETQYF
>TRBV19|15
CASSTQRDLYNEQFF
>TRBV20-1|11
CSARSGVGQFF
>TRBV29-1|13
CSVDGSGGGEQYF
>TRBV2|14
CASRIAGATGELFF
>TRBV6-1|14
CASSNRDSAHEQYF
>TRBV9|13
CASSASVLDEQYF